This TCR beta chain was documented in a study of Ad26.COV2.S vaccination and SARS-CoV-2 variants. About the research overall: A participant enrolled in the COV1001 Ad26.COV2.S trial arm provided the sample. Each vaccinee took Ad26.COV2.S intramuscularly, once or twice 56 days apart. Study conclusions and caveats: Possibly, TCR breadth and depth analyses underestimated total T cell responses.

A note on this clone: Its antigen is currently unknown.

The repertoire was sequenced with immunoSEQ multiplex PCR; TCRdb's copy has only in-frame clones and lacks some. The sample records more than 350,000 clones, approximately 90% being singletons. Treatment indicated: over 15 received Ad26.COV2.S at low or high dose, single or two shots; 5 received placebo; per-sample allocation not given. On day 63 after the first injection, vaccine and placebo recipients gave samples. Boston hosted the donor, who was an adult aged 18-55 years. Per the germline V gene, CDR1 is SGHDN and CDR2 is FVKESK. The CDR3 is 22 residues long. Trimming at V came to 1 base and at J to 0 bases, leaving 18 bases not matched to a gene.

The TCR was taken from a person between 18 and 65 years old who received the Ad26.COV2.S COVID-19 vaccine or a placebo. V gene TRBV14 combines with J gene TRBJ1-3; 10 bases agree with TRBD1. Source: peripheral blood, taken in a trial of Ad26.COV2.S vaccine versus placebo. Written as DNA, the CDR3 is TGTGCCAGCAGCCAAGTGAGGACTTTTTGGGACAGGGGCTCTCACTCTGGAAACACCATATATTTT. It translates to CASSQVRTFWDRGSHSGNTIYF.